Below, one T cell receptor beta chain is given with its context. Its target is not known. The PCR employed 60 Vbeta primers together with 13 Jbeta primers. TCRdb's table, derived via immunoSEQ multiplex PCR, lists solely in-frame clones and lacks some. The sample holds 65,000 to 95,000 clones, 78% seen once. This specimen belongs to a study of cytomegalovirus exposure and HLA in healthy donors. Overall study results and limits: 150 to 200 TCR beta chains were listed as cytomegalovirus-associated.

The sequence derives from a male donor in good health and CMV-seropositive. Specimen: PBMCs.

CDR3 DNA sequence: TGTGCCAGCAGTTTATCAGGGCAGGGCAATCAGCCCCAGCATTTT. Translating it yields CASSLSGQGNQPQHF. V gene TRBV28 combines with J gene TRBJ1-5; TRBD1 might be the D (5 bases). V lost 1 base to trimming and J lost 2 bases, with 9 bases between them. The CDR3 sequence is 15 residues long. Germline V gene lookup returns CDR1 MDHEN and CDR2 SYDVKM.